The TCR beta chain described here comes from a study of blood T cell repertoires in COVID-19. Per the authors' pipeline: For nucleated cells, counts were estimated from reference gene primer amplification. The assay was immunoSEQ multiplex PCR, and TCRdb's table has in-frame clones only and misses some. V and J calls and clone size come straight from that table; D and trimming were deduced from the DNA. Found here are around 190,000 clones, 80% to 90% of them singletons; the top ten hold roughly 9%. Trimming took 2 bases from V and 8 from J; bases not matched to a gene: 6. This CDR3 region has 12 residues. CDR1 GTSNPN and CDR2 SVGIG come from the germline V gene (reference sequence). This clone was seen more than once but under ten times. Recruits, aged about 18 to 89 years, lived in some 25 US areas.

This sequence originates from a woman under 30 who had recovered from COVID-19. Specimen: PBMCs or T cells enriched from blood (not recorded which). This chain links TRBV30 with TRBJ2-7; 7 nucleotides match TRBD2. The CDR3 coding sequence is TGTGCCTGGAGTTCGGGAGGAGGACAGCAGTACTTC. Protein sequence: CAWSSGGGQQYF.